Detailed here is one T cell receptor (beta chain). Its antigen is still unknown. This entry is derived from a study of identical twins. Findings of the study overall: Zero-insertion results could be subject to partial confounding by invariant MAIT and iNKT cells. Cord blood beta clonotypes that were abundant carried fewer insertions, and memory repertoires showed no such trend. Out-of-frame beta sequences exhibited a weaker degree of excess twin sharing.

Healthy Caucasians alone served as donors. MiXCR, run by TCRdb on the 5' RACE reads, gives a single entry per CDR3 protein. The sample records 1.5 million or so distinct CDR3 sequences, under 35% being singletons. V was shortened by 2 bases and J by 1 base, with 13 bases between the two germline ends. The CDR3 consists of 16 residues. Germline V gene data show CDR1 as MNHNS and CDR2 as SASEGT. The chain combines TRBV6-1 with TRBJ2-3; D is perhaps TRBD2 (6 bases). Material for sequencing was cord blood. This clonotype was obtained from a newborn girl in good health. In nucleotides, the CDR3 is TGTGCCAGCAGTGAACTAACTAGCCAACGCACAGATACGCAGTATTTT. This gives the protein CASSELTSQRTDTQYF.